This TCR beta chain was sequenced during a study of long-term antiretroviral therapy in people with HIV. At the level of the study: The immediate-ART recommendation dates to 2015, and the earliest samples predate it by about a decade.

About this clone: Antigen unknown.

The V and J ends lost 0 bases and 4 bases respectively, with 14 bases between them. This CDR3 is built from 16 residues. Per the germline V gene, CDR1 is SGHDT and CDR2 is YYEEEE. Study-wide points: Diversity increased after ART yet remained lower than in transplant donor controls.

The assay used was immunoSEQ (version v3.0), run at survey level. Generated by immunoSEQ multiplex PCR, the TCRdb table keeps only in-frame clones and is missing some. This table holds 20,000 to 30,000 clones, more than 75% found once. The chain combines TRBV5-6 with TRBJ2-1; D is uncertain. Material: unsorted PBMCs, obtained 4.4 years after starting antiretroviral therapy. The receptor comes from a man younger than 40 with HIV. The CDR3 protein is CASSLAASAGYNEQFF. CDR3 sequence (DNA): TGTGCCAGCAGCTTGGCGGCCTCCGCAGGTTACAATGAGCAGTTCTTC.